These T cell receptor beta chains were read from a single sample in a study of post-analysis software for immune sequencing data. TCRdb re-called the PCR reads with MiXCR, one entry per CDR3 protein. The repertoire holds 450,000 to 650,000 distinct CDR3 sequences, with 44% as singletons. The sample taken for sequencing was blood. Receptors were obtained from a girl between 5 and 17 years old with multiple sclerosis. The CDR3 runs from the conserved cysteine through the conserved F or W. A D gene is named only where the DNA matches it firmly. A clone size is listed for some rows: how often the clone was seen (once, few, many), or a class if it is expanded.

v_gene	d_gene	abundance	j_gene	CDR3aa	CDR3nt
TRBV27	TRBD1	-	TRBJ2-7	CASSATQGAEQYF	TGTGCCAGCAGTGCAACCCAGGGGGCCGAGCAGTACTTC
TRBV29-1	TRBD1	few	TRBJ2-2	CSVRRGQGGELFF	TGCAGCGTACGCAGGGGGCAGGGCGGGGAGCTGTTTTTT
TRBV20-1	TRBD1	-	TRBJ2-7	CSATRGPSYEQYF	TGCAGTGCTACCAGGGGGCCTTCCTACGAGCAGTACTTC
TRBV20-1	TRBD2	-	TRBJ2-5	CSATRAGSQETQYF	TGCAGTGCCACCAGAGCGGGGAGCCAAGAGACCCAGTACTTC
TRBV29-1	-	-	TRBJ2-7	CSVDPGSGYEQYF	TGCAGCGTTGACCCGGGGAGCGGTTACGAGCAGTACTTC
TRBV12-3/TRBV12-4	-	-	TRBJ1-2	CASSRSGRLYGYTF	TGTGCCAGCAGCCGGTCGGGACGACTCTATGGCTACACCTTC
TRBV10-3	TRBD1	-	TRBJ1-1	CAISESGGGYTEAFF	TGTGCCATCAGTGAGTCTGGAGGGGGCTACACTGAAGCTTTCTTT
TRBV11-2	TRBD2	few	TRBJ2-3	CASSFRLAGGTDTQYF	TGTGCCAGCAGCTTTAGACTAGCGGGAGGAACAGATACGCAGTATTTT
TRBV2	TRBD2	few	TRBJ2-7	CASRDPGGFYEQYF	TGTGCCAGCAGGGACCCGGGGGGTTTCTACGAGCAGTACTTC
TRBV4-2	TRBD1	-	TRBJ1-4	CASSQGTGINEKLFF	TGTGCCAGCAGCCAAGGGACAGGGATAAATGAAAAACTGTTTTTT
TRBV12-3/TRBV12-4	-	-	TRBJ2-4	CASSLTGSVRNIQYF	TGTGCCAGCAGTTTAACGGGGTCCGTTAGAAACATTCAGTACTTC
TRBV12-3/TRBV12-4	TRBD1	few	TRBJ2-1	CASSPGPQGVGEQFF	TGTGCCAGCAGCCCGGGACCCCAGGGGGTGGGTGAGCAGTTCTTC
TRBV27	TRBD2	-	TRBJ2-3	CASSLIAGVGADTQYF	TGTGCCAGCAGCCTTATAGCGGGAGTAGGAGCAGATACGCAGTATTTT
TRBV5-1	TRBD1	few	TRBJ2-7	CASSPISPGTGGFYEQYF	TGCGCCAGCAGCCCAATATCCCCCGGGACAGGGGGTTTCTACGAGCAGTACTTC
TRBV5-4	TRBD1	-	TRBJ2-5	CASSRTDRAETQYF	TGTGCCAGCAGCAGGACCGACAGGGCAGAGACCCAGTACTTC
TRBV24-1	-	once	TRBJ1-2	CATSDSGPPNYGYTF	TGTGCCACCAGTGATTCCGGGCCTCCTAACTATGGCTACACCTTC
TRBV5-1	TRBD2	-	TRBJ2-1	CASSKTSGVGDEQFF	TGCGCCAGCAGTAAGACTAGCGGGGTCGGCGATGAGCAGTTCTTC
TRBV7-6	-	few	TRBJ2-3	CASSGRVGDAQYF	TGTGCCAGCAGCGGTAGGGTGGGAGATGCGCAGTATTTT
TRBV4-1	-	few	TRBJ2-3	CASTGGPSTDTQYF	TGCGCCAGCACCGGGGGTCCTAGCACAGATACGCAGTATTTT
TRBV29-1	-	-	TRBJ1-5	CSVEQRPYSNQPQHF	TGCAGCGTTGAGCAACGGCCTTATAGCAATCAGCCCCAGCATTTT
TRBV29-1	-	few	TRBJ2-2	CSVVLTGRQTGELFF	TGCAGCGTTGTGTTGACGGGGCGGCAGACCGGGGAGCTGTTTTTT
TRBV12-3/TRBV12-4	-	-	TRBJ1-5	CASSSGRRVGQPQHF	TGTGCCAGCAGTTCAGGACGGAGGGTGGGTCAGCCCCAGCATTTT
TRBV7-8	-	-	TRBJ1-2	CASSFRDIGYTF	TGTGCCAGCAGCTTCCGGGACATTGGCTACACCTTC
TRBV5-6	-	-	TRBJ2-4	CASSLGAEGWITKNIQYF	TGTGCCAGCAGCTTGGGGGCCGAAGGATGGATAACCAAAAACATTCAGTACTTC
TRBV2	-	-	TRBJ2-6	CASSAYRSFRGGANVLTF	TGTGCCAGCAGTGCCTACCGGAGCTTTCGTGGGGGGGCCAACGTCCTGACTTTC
TRBV3-1	-	once	TRBJ1-1	CASSRLALNTEAFF	TGTGCCAGCAGCCGACTGGCCCTGAACACTGAAGCTTTCTTT
TRBV7-3	-	-	TRBJ1-5	CASRVSGSDQPQHF	TGTGCCAGCAGGGTGTCGGGTAGCGATCAGCCCCAGCATTTT
TRBV7-6	-	few	TRBJ2-1	CASSLSSWGNNEQFF	TGTGCCAGCAGCCTCAGCTCTTGGGGGAACAATGAGCAGTTCTTC
TRBV6-5	-	-	TRBJ1-2	CASSLERGGSYTF	TGTGCCAGCAGCTTAGAGCGAGGTGGGAGCTACACCTTC
TRBV6-1	-	-	TRBJ1-1	CASSEYAWNTEAFF	TGTGCCAGCAGTGAATATGCCTGGAACACTGAAGCTTTCTTT
TRBV7-9	-	-	TRBJ1-2	CASSSSRRAYGYTF	TGTGCCAGCAGCTCCTCCCGCAGGGCCTATGGCTACACCTTC
TRBV3-1	-	few	TRBJ1-2	CASSQDGVYGYTF	TGTGCCAGCAGCCAAGATGGGGTTTATGGCTACACCTTC
TRBV29-1	TRBD1	few	TRBJ1-2	CSVGGGTGGSYYGYTF	TGCAGCGTTGGAGGCGGGACAGGGGGCTCCTACTATGGCTACACCTTC
TRBV6-1	-	-	TRBJ1-2	CASSDPLRGYTF	TGTGCCAGCAGTGACCCCCTGCGCGGCTACACCTTC
TRBV15	TRBD2	-	TRBJ2-3	CATSRLAGDTDTQYF	TGTGCCACCAGCAGACTAGCGGGGGACACAGATACGCAGTATTTT
TRBV10-3	-	-	TRBJ2-7	CAIQGQRSYEQYF	TGTGCCATTCAAGGACAGCGCTCCTACGAGCAGTACTTC
TRBV6-1	-	-	TRBJ1-2	CVSSEVRAELGGYTF	TGTGTCAGCAGTGAAGTCAGGGCGGAACTTGGTGGCTACACCTTC
TRBV7-6	-	-	TRBJ1-1	CASSLKPVNTEAFF	TGTGCCAGCAGCTTAAAACCTGTGAACACTGAAGCTTTCTTT
TRBV29-1	TRBD1	few	TRBJ2-7	CSVVAGGSLFSYEQYF	TGCAGCGTTGTTGCAGGGGGCAGCCTTTTCTCCTACGAGCAGTACTTC
TRBV5-1	TRBD1	once	TRBJ2-3	CASRVRDRETDTQYF	TGCGCCAGCAGGGTCAGGGACAGGGAAACAGATACGCAGTATTTT
TRBV7-9	-	few	TRBJ2-6	CASSPRGYGANVLTF	TGTGCCAGCAGCCCCAGGGGTTACGGGGCCAACGTCCTGACTTTC
TRBV12-3/TRBV12-4	-	few	TRBJ1-5	CASSRGGQPQHF	TGTGCCAGCAGTCGAGGCGGTCAGCCCCAGCATTTT
TRBV7-8	TRBD2	-	TRBJ2-1	CASSPGWTSGSNEQFF	TGTGCCAGCAGCCCTGGCTGGACTAGCGGGAGCAATGAGCAGTTCTTC
TRBV18	-	-	TRBJ2-1	CASSPNPRNEQFF	TGTGCCAGCTCACCTAATCCCCGCAATGAGCAGTTCTTC
TRBV5-1	-	-	TRBJ1-2	CASSLKGPDNYGYTF	TGCGCCAGCAGCTTGAAAGGACCCGACAACTATGGCTACACCTTC
TRBV9	TRBD1	-	TRBJ2-1	CASSVGTGTGAYNEQFF	TGTGCCAGCAGCGTCGGTACCGGGACAGGAGCTTACAATGAGCAGTTCTTC
TRBV7-9	TRBD2	-	TRBJ2-7	CASSLAGTSVYEQYF	TGTGCCAGCAGCTTAGCCGGGACTAGCGTATACGAGCAGTACTTC
TRBV25-1	-	-	TRBJ1-5	CASSEGGRSNQPQHF	TGTGCCAGCAGTGAAGGGGGTCGATCCAATCAGCCCCAGCATTTT
TRBV20-1	-	few	TRBJ2-7	CSASAPGRYEQYF	TGCAGTGCTTCAGCACCGGGACGGTACGAGCAGTACTTC
TRBV25-1	TRBD1	few	TRBJ1-2	CASSLGQGGTANYGYTF	TGTGCCAGCAGTTTGGGCCAGGGGGGGACAGCTAACTATGGCTACACCTTC
TRBV18	TRBD1	-	TRBJ2-1	CASSRTGGYDEQFF	TGTGCCAGCTCAAGGACAGGGGGGTACGATGAGCAGTTCTTC
TRBV10-3	TRBD1	-	TRBJ1-3	CAISQGAGNTIYF	TGTGCCATCAGCCAGGGGGCTGGAAACACCATATATTTT
TRBV5-1	-	-	TRBJ2-7	CASSPGMGQKRYEQYF	TGCGCCAGCAGCCCCGGTATGGGACAAAAACGGTACGAGCAGTACTTC
TRBV4-1	TRBD2	-	TRBJ2-3	CASSQILAGVNTDTQYF	TGCGCCAGCAGCCAAATACTAGCGGGAGTAAACACAGATACGCAGTATTTT
TRBV20-1	TRBD2	-	TRBJ2-3	CSARGTSGGTDTQYF	TGCAGTGCTAGAGGAACTAGCGGGGGCACAGATACGCAGTATTTT